This T cell receptor beta chain was sequenced for a study of blood T cell repertoires in COVID-19. Germline V CDR1 and CDR2: SNHLY, FYNNEI. V was clipped by 4 bases and J by 0 bases, with 8 bases between them. This CDR3 spans 14 amino acids. Profiling relied on immunoSEQ multiplex PCR, and the TCRdb table lists in-frame clones only, not all of them. The sample holds 100,000 to 150,000 clones, about 80% seen once. V is TRBV2 and J is TRBJ2-3; a weak D match, TRBD2 (6 bases). Sequences were obtained from peripheral blood. The source of this sequence is a woman in her forties or fifties with acute or convalescent COVID-19. CDR3 amino acids: CASSVSGSTDTQYF. The CDR3 DNA reads TGTGCCAGCAGTGTTAGCGGCAGCACAGATACGCAGTATTTT.